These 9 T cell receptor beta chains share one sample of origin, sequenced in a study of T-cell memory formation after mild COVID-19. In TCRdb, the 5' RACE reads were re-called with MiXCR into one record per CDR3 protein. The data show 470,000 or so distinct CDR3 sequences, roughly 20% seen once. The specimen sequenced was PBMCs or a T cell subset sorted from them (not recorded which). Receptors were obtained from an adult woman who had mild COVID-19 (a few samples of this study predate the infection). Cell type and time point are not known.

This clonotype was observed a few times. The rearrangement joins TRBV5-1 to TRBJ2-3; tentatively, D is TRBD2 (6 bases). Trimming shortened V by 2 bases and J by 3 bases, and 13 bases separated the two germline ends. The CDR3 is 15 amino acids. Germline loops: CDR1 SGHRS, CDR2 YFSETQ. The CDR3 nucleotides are TGCGCCAGCAGCTTTAGCGGATGGGGGACAGATACGCAGTATTTT. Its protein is CASSFSGWGTDTQYF.

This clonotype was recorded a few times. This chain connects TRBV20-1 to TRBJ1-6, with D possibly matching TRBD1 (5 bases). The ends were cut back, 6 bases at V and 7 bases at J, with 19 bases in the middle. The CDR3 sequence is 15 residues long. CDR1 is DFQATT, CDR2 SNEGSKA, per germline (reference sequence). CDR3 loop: CSAEDIPRGNSPLHF. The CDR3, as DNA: TGCAGTGCGGAGGACATCCCACGAGGGAATTCACCCCTCCACTTT.

The CDR3 DNA follows: TGCAGTGCTAGAGATCGCGGCGGGAGGACCTCCTACAATGAGCAGTTCTTC. It specifies CSARDRGGRTSYNEQFF. The rearrangement links TRBV20-1 to TRBJ2-1; 8 positions match TRBD2. Germline V CDR1 and CDR2: DFQATT, SNEGSKA (reference sequence). Unmatched junction bases numbered 7, after V lost 0 bases and J lost 0 bases. The CDR3 extends over 17 amino acids.

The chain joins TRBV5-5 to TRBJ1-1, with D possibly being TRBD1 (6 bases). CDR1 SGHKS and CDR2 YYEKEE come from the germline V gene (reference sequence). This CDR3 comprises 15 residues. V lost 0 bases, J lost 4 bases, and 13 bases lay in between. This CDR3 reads CASSLGRGAGTEAFF. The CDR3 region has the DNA TGTGCCAGCAGCTTGGGTCGGGGGGCTGGCACTGAAGCTTTCTTT.

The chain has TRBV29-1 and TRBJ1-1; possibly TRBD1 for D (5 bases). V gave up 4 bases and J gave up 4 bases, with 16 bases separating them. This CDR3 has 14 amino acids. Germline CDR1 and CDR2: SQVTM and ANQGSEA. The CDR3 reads CSVVVPIGATEAFF. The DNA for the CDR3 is TGCAGCGTTGTAGTCCCGATAGGGGCCACTGAAGCTTTCTTT.

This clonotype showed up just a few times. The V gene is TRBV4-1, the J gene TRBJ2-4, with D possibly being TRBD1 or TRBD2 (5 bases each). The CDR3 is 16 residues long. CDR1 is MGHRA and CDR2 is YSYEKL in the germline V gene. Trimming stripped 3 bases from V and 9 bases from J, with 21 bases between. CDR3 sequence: CASSQWDLASNGIQYF. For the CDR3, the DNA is TGCGCCAGCAGCCAGTGGGACCTAGCTTCAAATGGCATTCAGTACTTC.

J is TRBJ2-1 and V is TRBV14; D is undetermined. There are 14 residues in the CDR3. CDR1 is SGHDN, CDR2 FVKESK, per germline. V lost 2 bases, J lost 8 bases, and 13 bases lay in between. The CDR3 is CASSQYGLTYEQFF. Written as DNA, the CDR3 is TGTGCCAGCAGCCAATACGGGCTTACTTATGAGCAGTTCTTC.

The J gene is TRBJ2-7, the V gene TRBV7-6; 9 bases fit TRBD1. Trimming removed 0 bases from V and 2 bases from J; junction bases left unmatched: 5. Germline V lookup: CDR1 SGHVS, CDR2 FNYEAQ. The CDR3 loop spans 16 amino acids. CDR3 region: CASSLAGTGYAYEQYF. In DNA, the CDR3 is TGTGCCAGCAGCTTAGCTGGGACAGGGTATGCCTACGAGCAGTACTTC.

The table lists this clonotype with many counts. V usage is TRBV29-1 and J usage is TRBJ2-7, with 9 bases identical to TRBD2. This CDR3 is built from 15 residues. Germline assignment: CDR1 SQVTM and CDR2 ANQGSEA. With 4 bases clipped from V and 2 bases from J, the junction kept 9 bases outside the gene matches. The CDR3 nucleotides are TGCAGCGTTGCCGCGGGGGGGCTTACGGCCTACGAGCAGTACTTC. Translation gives CSVAAGGLTAYEQYF.